One sample yielded the 25 T cell receptor beta chains listed below, sequenced in a study of T cell responses to AZD1222 COVID-19 vaccine. The data were produced by immunoSEQ multiplex PCR, yet TCRdb's version contains in-frame clones alone and is incomplete. The sample lists about 120,000 clones, roughly 86% occurring once. This specimen was peripheral blood, taken 28 days after the second AZD1222 dose. These TCRs come from an adult who received the AZD1222 COVID-19 vaccine.

The genes are TRBV30 and TRBJ1-5; D may be TRBD1 (6 bases). V gave up 1 base and J gave up 3 bases, with 13 bases separating them. Germline V gene data show CDR1 as GTSNPN and CDR2 as SVGIG (reference sequence). This CDR3 spans 15 amino acids. This CDR3 is CAWSEGQLLNQPQHF. DNA for the CDR3: TGTGCCTGGAGTGAAGGACAGCTGCTCAATCAGCCCCAGCATTTT.

This CDR3 is CASSLGTRNGYTF. In DNA, the CDR3 is TGTGCCAGCAGCTTGGGGACAAGGAATGGCTACACCTTC. The gene calls are TRBV5-6 and TRBJ1-2; D perhaps matches TRBD1 (5 bases). The V end was cut by 0 bases, the J end by 6 bases, with 9 bases between. CDR1 and CDR2 from the germline V gene are SGHDT and YYEEEE. The CDR3 contains 13 residues.

There are a few counts of this clone. V gene TRBV19 combines with J gene TRBJ2-7, with 9 bases matching TRBD1. Germline loops: CDR1 LNHDA, CDR2 SQIVND (reference sequence). V gave up 8 bases and J gave up 5 bases; unmatched junction bases: 4. The CDR3 is made up of 12 amino acids. The CDR3 sequence is CASGTGLNEQYF. CDR3 DNA: TGTGCCAGTGGGACAGGGCTCAACGAGCAGTACTTC.

The rearrangement joins TRBV7-2 to TRBJ2-3, with D possibly TRBD1 on 5 matching bases. This CDR3 has 15 amino acids. Deletions cut 5 bases from V and 1 base from J, with 13 bases between. Germline-derived CDR1 and CDR2 are SGHTA and FQGNSA. CDR3 sequence: CASSPGQGRTDTQYF. Written as DNA, the CDR3 is TGTGCCAGCAGCCCCGGACAAGGTCGCACAGATACGCAGTATTTT.

This sequence joins TRBV3-1 (or the pseudogene TRBV3-2) and TRBJ2-2; a possible D gene is TRBD2 (5 bases). Germline-derived CDR1 and CDR2 are LGHDT and YNNKEL (reference sequence). This CDR3 has 15 amino acids. Trimming stripped 0 bases from V and 4 bases from J, with 9 bases between. CDR3 sequence reads: CASSQEYGVTGELFF. CDR3 sequence (DNA): TGTGCCAGCAGCCAAGAATACGGGGTCACCGGGGAGCTGTTTTTT.

This chain links TRBV11-1 with TRBJ1-3; D call uncertain. Per the germline V gene, CDR1 is SGHAT and CDR2 is FQDESV (reference sequence). Trimming shortened V by 4 bases and J by 0 bases, and 10 bases separated the two germline ends. This CDR3 spans 15 amino acids. CDR3 in DNA: TGTGCCAGCAGCTACGGACGGTCCTCTGGAAACACCATATATTTT. Translated: CASSYGRSSGNTIYF.

CDR3 in amino acids: CASSLEGLTLGNTIYF. The DNA of the CDR3 is TGTGCCAGCAGCTTAGAAGGCCTTACACTCGGAAACACCATATATTTT. This chain uses TRBV11-1 with TRBJ1-3; no reliable D call. V was trimmed by 1 base and J by 4 bases, leaving 14 bases between them. The CDR3 runs to 16 residues. Germline lookup yields CDR1 SGHAT and CDR2 FQDESV (reference sequence).

The chain has TRBV4-1 and TRBJ2-2, with D perhaps matching TRBD1 (6 bases). Deletions cut 1 base from V and 6 bases from J, with 9 bases between. The CDR3 consists of 14 residues. Germline lookup yields CDR1 MGHRA and CDR2 YSYEKL. CDR3 sequence: CASSQGQGPGELFF. The CDR3 nucleotides read TGCGCCAGCAGCCAAGGGCAGGGGCCCGGGGAGCTGTTTTTT.

The chain carries TRBV2 and TRBJ2-5, with TRBD2 identical over 9 bases. Germline trimming cut 5 bases from V and 3 bases from J; bases unmatched to any gene: 7. From germline, CDR1 is SNHLY and CDR2 FYNNEI. The CDR3 loop spans 15 amino acids. The CDR3 DNA reads as TGTGCCAGCAGTTCGATTAGCGGGGGAGAAGAGACCCAGTACTTC. Amino acid sequence: CASSSISGGEETQYF.

V is TRBV29-1 and J is TRBJ1-2; D call uncertain. There are 12 residues in the CDR3. Trimming left V 7 bases short and J 1 base short, with 10 bases between. Per the germline V gene, CDR1 is SQVTM and CDR2 is ANQGSEA. The DNA of the CDR3 is TGCAGCGCTACGGTTGATAACTATGGCTACACCTTC. Translated, it gives CSATVDNYGYTF.

The chain is built from TRBV7-2 and TRBJ1-2, with 7 bases lining up with TRBD1. This CDR3 is 14 amino acids long. V dropped 3 bases and J dropped 7; count of bases not matched to a gene: 8. Germline lookup yields CDR1 SGHTA and CDR2 FQGNSA. CDR3 loop: CASSFTQGVGGYTF. Written as DNA, the CDR3 is TGTGCCAGCAGCTTTACCCAGGGGGTGGGTGGCTACACCTTC.

CDR3 in DNA: TGTGCCTACACCGGGCTATCAACCCTCCACTTT. Translation: CAYTGLSTLHF. V is TRBV30 and J is TRBJ1-6; D not certain. Trimming took off 7 bases at V and 14 bases at J, with 15 bases between the two ends. Germline V gene lookup returns CDR1 GTSNPN and CDR2 SVGIG (reference sequence). The CDR3 covers 11 residues.

The chain couples TRBV6-2 or TRBV6-3 to TRBJ2-3; 7 bases are a match to TRBD2. Germline CDR1 MNHEY, CDR2 SVGEGT. This CDR3 spans 13 amino acids. V dropped 4 bases and J dropped 6; count of bases not matched to a gene: 4. The CDR3 DNA reads TGTGCCAGCAGTTTCCGGGACTACGATACGCAGTATTTT. Translation: CASSFRDYDTQYF.

The DNA for the CDR3 is TGTGCCAGCAGCCGACGGAGTGAAGCTTTCTTT. Its protein product is CASSRRSEAFF. The chain links TRBV3-1 (or the pseudogene TRBV3-2) to TRBJ1-1, with D hard to call. The germline gives CDR1 LGHDT, CDR2 YNNKEL (reference sequence). Trimming shortened V by 4 bases and J by 7 bases, and 7 bases separated the two germline ends. The CDR3 extends over 11 amino acids.

The CDR3 region has the DNA TGTGCCAGCAGTGAAGCAGAGACAGGGTCCTACGAGCAGTACTTC. Its translation: CASSEAETGSYEQYF. This rearrangement joins TRBV6-1 to TRBJ2-7, with 7 bases lining up with TRBD1. The germline CDR1 and CDR2 sequences are MNHNS and SASEGT. Losses at the gene ends were 0 bases for V and 1 base for J; bases not matched to a gene: 3. The CDR3 length is 15 residues.

The J gene is TRBJ2-7, the V gene TRBV10-1; the D gene is possibly TRBD2 (5 bases). CDR3 length: 16 amino acids. Germline values: CDR1 WNHNN, CDR2 SYGVQD (reference sequence). V was shortened by 1 base and J by 6 bases, with 19 bases between the two germline ends. For the CDR3, the DNA is TGCGCCAGCAGTGAGTGGGAGCGGCGGGCATCTGGCGAGCAGTACTTC. Translating gives CASSEWERRASGEQYF.

This sequence joins TRBV30 and TRBJ1-1, with TRBD1 matching over 9 bases. With V trimmed by 4 bases and J by 3 bases, 3 bases remained unmatched. The CDR3 runs 13 residues. Germline assignment: CDR1 GTSNPN and CDR2 SVGIG (reference sequence). The CDR3 loop is CAWIRDRDTEAFF. In DNA, the CDR3 is TGTGCCTGGATCCGGGACAGGGACACTGAAGCTTTCTTT.

Here the CDR3 reads CAIRDTGIGNEQYF. The CDR3 DNA reads as TGTGCCATCAGGGACACAGGGATTGGTAACGAGCAGTACTTC. The J gene is TRBJ2-7, the V gene TRBV10-3, with D tentatively TRBD1 (6 bases). The germline CDR1 and CDR2 sequences are ENHRY and SYGVKD. The CDR3 loop spans 14 amino acids. Trimming pared 6 bases from V and 5 bases from J, leaving 17 bases between.

The chain has TRBV4-1 and TRBJ2-3, with D tentatively TRBD2 (7 bases). The CDR3 is 15 amino acids. Between the trimmed V and J ends, which lost 8 bases and 1 base, there was a span of 16 bases. Germline V CDR1 and CDR2: MGHRA, YSYEKL. The CDR3 loop reads CASGGGSGRTDTQYF. In DNA form, the CDR3 reads TGCGCCAGCGGGGGGGGCAGCGGACGCACAGATACGCAGTATTTT.

J is TRBJ2-7 and V is TRBV25-1, with D possibly being TRBD2 (5 bases). The germline V gene encodes CDR1 MGHDK and CDR2 SYGVNS. V lost 3 bases, J lost 0 bases, and 12 bases lay in between. The CDR3 totals 15 residues. This chain's CDR3 is CASSDPGKGSYEQYF. DNA for the CDR3: TGTGCCAGCAGTGATCCGGGAAAGGGCTCCTACGAGCAGTACTTC.

The genes are TRBV7-9 and TRBJ1-2; D gene uncertain. CDR1 is SEHNR and CDR2 is FQNEAQ in the germline V gene (reference sequence). The CDR3 runs to 15 residues. V was pared by 5 bases and J by 6 bases, with 19 bases between. The CDR3 bases are TGTGCCAGCAGCCCTACAAGCGGACCTCAGAATGGCTACACCTTC. Translated, it gives CASSPTSGPQNGYTF.

The chain uses TRBV19 and TRBJ2-7; D perhaps matches TRBD1 (6 bases). This CDR3 is built from 15 residues. Between the trimmed V and J ends, which lost 5 bases and 3 bases, there was a span of 17 bases. Germline V gives CDR1 LNHDA, CDR2 SQIVND (reference sequence). The chain's CDR3 is CASSFASGTIYEQYF. In nucleotides, the CDR3 is TGTGCCAGTAGTTTCGCCTCCGGGACAATCTACGAGCAGTACTTC.

The gene calls are TRBV11-3 and TRBJ2-1; TRBD2 matches at 12 bases. This CDR3 spans 13 amino acids. Germline V CDR1 and CDR2: SGHNT, YENEEA. The trim removed 3 bases at V and 10 bases at J, leaving 1 base unmatched. CDR3 region: CASSFGLAGEQFF. As DNA, the CDR3 is TGTGCCAGCAGCTTCGGACTAGCGGGGGAGCAGTTCTTC.

The J gene is TRBJ1-3, the V gene TRBV5-1; the match to TRBD1 covers 10 bases. The CDR3 runs to 16 residues. CDR1 is SGHRS, CDR2 YFSETQ, per germline. Unmatched junction bases numbered 8, after V lost 4 bases and J lost 4 bases. In nucleotides, the CDR3 is TGCGCCAGCAGCCCGGGAGGGACAGGGGTCGGAAACACCATATATTTT. Protein product: CASSPGGTGVGNTIYF.

The chain joins TRBV4-1 to TRBJ1-3; unclear D gene. Germline CDR1 is MGHRA and CDR2 is YSYEKL. V gave up 7 bases and J gave up 0 bases, with 13 bases separating them. The CDR3 covers 15 residues. CDR3 sequence (DNA): TGCGCCAGCACCTCGACTGTCAACTCTGGAAACACCATATATTTT. This translates into CASTSTVNSGNTIYF.